These 26 T cell receptor beta chains came from one sample sequenced in a study of blood T cell repertoires in COVID-19. Profiling relied on immunoSEQ multiplex PCR, and the TCRdb table lists in-frame clones only, not all of them. The repertoire holds about 59,000 clones, with around four fifths as singletons. The sequenced sample was peripheral blood. The receptor source for this set is a man in his 60s with COVID-19, enrolled during active disease.

The chain has TRBV7-8 and TRBJ2-2; weak D call: TRBD1 (6 bases). The V gene lost 1 base and the J gene lost 4 bases, with 10 bases spanning the gap. The germline V gene has CDR1 SGHVS and CDR2 FQNEAQ. The CDR3 is 15 residues long. As DNA, the CDR3 is TGTGCCAGCAGCTTAGGATCAGGGGCCACCGGGGAGCTGTTTTTT. Protein product: CASSLGSGATGELFF.

This clone was found a few times. J is TRBJ2-1 and V is TRBV5-1, with 9 bases that match TRBD2. The CDR3 length is 15 residues. V gave up 0 bases and J gave up 6 bases; unmatched junction bases: 4. Germline-derived CDR1 and CDR2 are SGHRS and YFSETQ. DNA for the CDR3: TGCGCCAGCAGCTTGGAGCTAGCGGGGTTCAATGAGCAGTTCTTC. It yields the protein CASSLELAGFNEQFF.

This clone was found a few times. This chain joins TRBV7-9 and TRBJ1-5; possibly TRBD1 for D (5 bases). The germline V gene encodes CDR1 SEHNR and CDR2 FQNEAQ (reference sequence). There are 13 residues in the CDR3. The V gene lost 3 bases and the J gene lost 6 bases, with 9 bases spanning the gap. CDR3 sequence reads: CASSFQGGQPQHF. CDR3 nucleotides: TGTGCCAGCAGCTTTCAGGGTGGTCAGCCCCAGCATTTT.

The chain employs TRBV5-8 and TRBJ2-1; 11 bases line up with TRBD2. The ends lost 7 bases at V and 7 bases at J; junction bases unmatched: 10. CDR3 length equals 15 residues. In germline, CDR1 is SGHTS, CDR2 YDEGEE. CDR3 DNA: TGTGCCAGCTCTTTAGCGGGAGGGCCGGTAAATGAGCAGTTCTTC. Translated, it gives CASSLAGGPVNEQFF.

The chain uses TRBV5-1 and TRBJ2-3; possibly TRBD2 for D (5 bases). V dropped 0 bases and J dropped 4 bases, with 15 bases sitting between them. Germline V gene lookup returns CDR1 SGHRS and CDR2 YFSETQ. The CDR3 consists of 16 residues. CDR3 in amino acids: CASSLGGTRGSDTQYF. The CDR3 nucleotides read TGCGCCAGCAGCTTGGGGGGTACTAGAGGATCAGATACGCAGTATTTT. The whole variable domain, remainder taken from reference TRBV5-1 and TRBJ2-3, is KAGVTQTPRYLIKTRGQQVTLSCSPISGHRSVSWYQQTPGQGLQFLFEYFSETQRNKGNFPGRFSGRQFSNSRSEMNVSTLELGDSALYLCASSLGGTRGSDTQYFGPGTRLTVL.

The chain has TRBV7-9 and TRBJ2-2; D unclear. With 6 bases removed from V and 1 base from J, the gap between germline ends came to 9 bases. Germline V gene data show CDR1 as SEHNR and CDR2 as FQNEAQ (reference sequence). The CDR3 length is 14 residues. CDR3 DNA sequence: TGTGCCAGCAGTTCCTACTGGAACACCGGGGAGCTGTTTTTT. Amino acids: CASSSYWNTGELFF. The entire variable domain, with the rest obtained from reference TRBV7-9 and TRBJ2-2, is as follows: DTGVSQNPRHKITKRGQNVTFRCDPISEHNRLYWYRQTLGQGPEFLTYFQNEAQLEKSRLLSDRFSAERPKGSFSTLEIQRTEQGDSAMYLCASSSYWNTGELFFGEGSRLTVL.

The V and J genes are TRBV6-5 and TRBJ2-7; 7 nucleotides agree with TRBD1. Germline lookup yields CDR1 MNHEY and CDR2 SVGAGI. With 6 bases clipped from V and 3 bases from J, the junction kept 2 bases outside the gene matches. The CDR3 runs 12 residues. CDR3 coding DNA: TGTGCCAGCAGGCAGGGGGTCTACGAGCAGTACTTC. Translating gives CASRQGVYEQYF.

The CDR3 protein is CASRDRLEGEQYF. The CDR3 region has the DNA TGTGCCAGCAGAGATAGACTAGAGGGGGAGCAGTACTTC. V is TRBV7-9 and J is TRBJ2-7; D might be TRBD2 (6 bases). V was trimmed by 6 bases and J by 7 bases, leaving 16 bases between them. This CDR3 is built from 13 residues. Germline V gene data show CDR1 as SEHNR and CDR2 as FQNEAQ (reference sequence).

The V call is TRBV9, the J call TRBJ2-1, with 9 positions matching TRBD1. CDR1 SGDLS and CDR2 YYNGEE come from the germline V gene. The CDR3 sequence is 17 residues long. The V segment lost 4 bases and the J segment 12 bases; nucleotides outside the gene matches: 20. Written as DNA, the CDR3 is TGTGCCAGCAGCCTTGGCACCACAGGGGGCCAGGGCATGTTGCAGTTCTTC. Amino acid sequence: CASSLGTTGGQGMLQFF.

Comment on this clone: The same CDR3 can be traced to other DNA sequences in this sample. The chain has TRBV10-3 and TRBJ1-1; possibly TRBD1 for D (6 bases). V shed 1 base and J shed 4 bases, with 7 bases lying between them. The CDR3 is 13 residues long. CDR1 and CDR2 (germline): ENHRY, SYGVKD. The CDR3 spells CAISEFRGTEAFF. The CDR3 DNA sequence: TGTGCCATCAGTGAGTTCAGGGGCACTGAAGCTTTCTTT.

This chain connects TRBV5-1 to TRBJ2-7; TRBD2 aligns across 8 bases. Trimming took 1 base from V and 7 from J; bases not matched to a gene: 10. Germline CDR1 SGHRS, CDR2 YFSETQ. The CDR3 spans 15 residues. The CDR3 nucleotides read TGCGCCAGCAGCTTGATTGCGGGAGGCGCCGGGGAGCAGTACTTC. Its protein is CASSLIAGGAGEQYF.

The chain joins TRBV5-1 to TRBJ2-7; the D gene is possibly TRBD1 (6 bases). The germline V and J ends were trimmed by 4 bases and 0 bases, with 17 bases remaining between them. Germline loops: CDR1 SGHRS, CDR2 YFSETQ. This CDR3 comprises 16 residues. The DNA of the CDR3 is TGCGCCAGCAGCAAGACCCGGGACACCGTCTCCTACGAGCAGTACTTC. This translates into CASSKTRDTVSYEQYF.

V usage is TRBV7-9 and J usage is TRBJ1-1; TRBD1 matches at 8 bases. The CDR3 length is 16 residues. V dropped 1 base and J dropped 1; count of bases not matched to a gene: 5. Germline V gene data show CDR1 as SEHNR and CDR2 as FQNEAQ (reference sequence). The CDR3 is CASSLEQGVGNTEAFF. CDR3 nucleotide sequence: TGTGCCAGCAGCTTAGAACAGGGGGTGGGGAACACTGAAGCTTTCTTT.

This clone was seen just once. V usage is TRBV19 and J usage is TRBJ2-3, with 10 bases that match TRBD1. Germline V gene data show CDR1 as LNHDA and CDR2 as SQIVND (reference sequence). CDR3 length: 14 amino acids. The V segment lost 8 bases and the J segment 5 bases; nucleotides outside the gene matches: 7. The CDR3 nucleotides are TGTGCCAGTGGACAGGGGGGTCGTGTAGATACGCAGTATTTT. As protein: CASGQGGRVDTQYF.

The chain uses TRBV5-1 and TRBJ1-1; 9 nucleotides line up with TRBD1. Per germline, CDR1 SGHRS and CDR2 YFSETQ. V gave up 4 bases and J gave up 1 base; unmatched junction bases: 5. The CDR3 contains 15 residues. CDR3 residues: CASSITGGKNTEAFF. Written as DNA, the CDR3 is TGCGCCAGCAGCATAACAGGGGGCAAGAACACTGAAGCTTTCTTT.

The CDR3 DNA reads TGTGCCACCAGTGATCCCTCAGGGGCCGGGGAGCTGTTTTTT. Amino acids: CATSDPSGAGELFF. The V and J genes are TRBV24-1 and TRBJ2-2, with D possibly TRBD1 on 6 matching bases. Germline CDR1 is KGHDR and CDR2 is SFDVKD. Trimming removed 3 bases at V and 6 bases at J, with 10 bases between. The CDR3 covers 14 residues.

The V gene is TRBV6-6, the J gene TRBJ1-1; 9 bases are shared with TRBD1. CDR3 length equals 13 residues. The V gene end was trimmed by 11 bases and the J gene end by 3 bases; junction bases not matched to a gene: 7. Germline V gene data show CDR1 as MNHNY and CDR2 as SVGAGI (reference sequence). The CDR3 nucleotides are TGTGCCGGGGCGGGACAGGGTTACACTGAAGCTTTCTTT. It yields the protein CAGAGQGYTEAFF.

The rearrangement joins TRBV19 to TRBJ2-4, with TRBD2 matching over 8 bases. CDR1 and CDR2 from the germline V gene are LNHDA and SQIVND (reference sequence). Losses at the gene ends were 5 bases for V and 15 bases for J; bases not matched to a gene: 9. This CDR3 is built from 12 residues. CDR3 region: CASSDRGGRGYF. The CDR3 bases are TGTGCCAGTAGTGACCGGGGGGGGCGAGGGTACTTC.

The chain is built from TRBV5-1 and TRBJ2-7; 12 bases match TRBD2. Germline V gives CDR1 SGHRS, CDR2 YFSETQ. The CDR3 covers 16 residues. The trim removed 0 bases at V and 2 bases at J, leaving 3 bases unmatched. CDR3 loop: CASSLEGLAGPYEQYF. Here the CDR3 DNA reads TGCGCCAGCAGCTTGGAAGGACTAGCGGGGCCCTACGAGCAGTACTTC. Combining the CDR3 with reference TRBV5-1 and TRBJ2-7 gives the whole variable domain KAGVTQTPRYLIKTRGQQVTLSCSPISGHRSVSWYQQTPGQGLQFLFEYFSETQRNKGNFPGRFSGRQFSNSRSEMNVSTLELGDSALYLCASSLEGLAGPYEQYFGPGTRLTVT.

This clone was picked up a small number of times. The chain joins TRBV7-2 to TRBJ1-2, with 8 bases fitting TRBD1. The CDR3 is made up of 14 amino acids. The germline V gene encodes CDR1 SGHTA and CDR2 FQGNSA. V was pared by 5 bases and J by 7 bases, with 9 bases of the junction left unmatched. CDR3 DNA sequence: TGTGCCAGCAGCCACCCAGGGGGCGCTTTTGGCTACACCTTC. Translated: CASSHPGGAFGYTF.

This chain links TRBV11-3 with TRBJ1-2; possibly TRBD1 for D (6 bases). This CDR3 has 14 amino acids. Germline CDR1 is SGHNT and CDR2 is YENEEA. Trimming pared 5 bases from V and 2 bases from J, leaving 12 bases between. CDR3 nucleotide sequence: TGTGCCAGCAGCAGCCGGGACACAAACTATGGCTACACCTTC. It is translated as CASSSRDTNYGYTF.

The chain is built from TRBV29-1 and TRBJ2-5; 9 bases are a match to TRBD1. The V gene end was trimmed by 6 bases and the J gene end by 5 bases; junction bases not matched to a gene: 13. CDR1 is SQVTM and CDR2 is ANQGSEA in the germline V gene. The CDR3 runs 15 residues. Written as DNA, the CDR3 is TGCAGCGTAGTCAAGGACAGGGGAGAGTCGGAGACCCAGTACTTC. Its protein product is CSVVKDRGESETQYF.

This chain links TRBV18 with TRBJ2-5, with 12 positions matching TRBD2. Germline lookup yields CDR1 KGHSH and CDR2 LQKENI. CDR3 length: 17 amino acids. V shed 3 bases, J shed 2 bases, and the junction held 7 bases outside the gene matches. In DNA form, the CDR3 reads TGTGCCAGCTCACCGGTTACTAGCGGGAGGTTGCAAGAGACCCAGTACTTC. This codes for CASSPVTSGRLQETQYF.

This chain uses TRBV6-2 or TRBV6-3 with TRBJ2-7; no definite D call. This CDR3 has 18 residues. Germline CDR1 and CDR2: MNHEY and SVGEGT. The V end lost 0 bases, the J end lost 0 bases, and 18 bases lay between the germline ends. The CDR3 sequence: CASSYSISAGWSSYEQYF. CDR3 DNA sequence: TGTGCCAGCAGTTACTCGATATCGGCCGGGTGGAGCTCCTACGAGCAGTACTTC.

V is TRBV7-6 and J is TRBJ2-5, with a weak D call TRBD2 (6 bases). The CDR3 extends over 16 amino acids. With 5 bases removed from V and 5 bases from J, the gap between germline ends came to 21 bases. Germline assignment: CDR1 SGHVS and CDR2 FNYEAQ. The CDR3 region is CASSRRGPPFQETQYF. The CDR3 DNA reads TGTGCCAGCAGCCGGCGGGGCCCCCCGTTTCAGGAGACCCAGTACTTC.

The V and J genes are TRBV10-3 and TRBJ1-3, with TRBD1 matching over 7 bases. V lost 4 bases, J lost 0 bases, and 3 bases stayed unmatched. The CDR3 covers 15 residues. Germline CDR1 is ENHRY and CDR2 is SYGVKD. The CDR3: CAISGGQLSGNTIYF. The CDR3 DNA reads TGTGCCATCAGTGGGGGACAGCTCTCTGGAAACACCATATATTTT.